These 4 T cell receptor beta chains share one sample of origin, sequenced in a study of blood T cell repertoires in COVID-19. Using immunoSEQ multiplex PCR, the repertoire was profiled, and TCRdb retains in-frame clones only, with some absent. The sample records more than 400,000 clones, 80% to 95% being singletons. Sequenced material: PBMCs or T cells enriched from blood (not recorded which). These receptors were collected from a man aged 18-30 years who had recovered from COVID-19.

The CDR3 nucleotides are TGTGCCACCAGCAGAGGAAACCAGGGATTTGAAGCTTTCTTT. It codes for CATSRGNQGFEAFF. The chain carries TRBV15 and TRBJ1-1; D perhaps matches TRBD1 (5 bases). The CDR3 is 14 amino acids. The V end lost 1 base, the J end lost 7 bases, and 13 bases lay between the germline ends. The V gene's germline CDR1 is LNHNV and CDR2 YYDKDF (reference sequence).

V is TRBV29-1 and J is TRBJ1-5, with 10 bases fitting TRBD1. CDR1 SQVTM and CDR2 ANQGSEA come from the germline V gene. The CDR3 has 13 amino acids. V gave up 7 bases and J gave up 6 bases; unmatched junction bases: 6. CDR3 sequence (DNA): TGCAGCGCGACAGGGGGCGCGGGTCAGCCCCAGCATTTT. This codes for CSATGGAGQPQHF.

This clone was seen only a few times. This CDR3 reads CASSLSGNQPQHF. In DNA, the CDR3 is TGTGCCAGCAGCTTGTCGGGAAATCAGCCCCAGCATTTT. The chain links TRBV7-6 to TRBJ1-5; D unresolved. Germline loops: CDR1 SGHVS, CDR2 FNYEAQ. The CDR3 consists of 13 residues. V was cut by 3 bases and J by 4 bases, with 7 bases left in between.

V and J are TRBV19 and TRBJ1-6; D gene ambiguous. Germline CDR1 and CDR2: LNHDA and SQIVND (reference sequence). The V and J ends lost 5 bases and 9 bases respectively, with 14 bases between them. This CDR3 contains 14 residues. DNA of the CDR3: TGTGCCAGTAGTTCAAAATTGCAGTTTTCACCCCTCCACTTT. As protein: CASSSKLQFSPLHF.